Presented here are 22 T cell receptor beta chains from one specimen sequenced in a study of OX40 agonist ivuxolimab in advanced cancers. Repertoires were generated with immunoSEQ multiplex PCR, while TCRdb's copy carries only in-frame clones and drops some. The sample yields under 75,000 clones, around 86% seen once. Material: CD4+ or CD8+ T cells sorted from blood, obtained in a trial of the OX40 agonist ivuxolimab. The receptors here all came from an adult with an advanced solid tumor such as melanoma, head and neck, liver or kidney cancer.

This sequence joins TRBV6-1 and TRBJ2-3, with TRBD2 matching 9 bases. This CDR3 has 16 residues. After removal of 1 base from V and 1 base from J, the junction contained 3 bases not matched to a gene. Germline V CDR1 and CDR2: MNHNS, SASEGT. The CDR3 DNA reads TGTGCCAGCAGTGAAGTGGCTAGCGGGGGCACAGATACGCAGTATTTT. The encoded protein is CASSEVASGGTDTQYF.

The rearrangement links TRBV27 to TRBJ2-7, with TRBD2 identical over 9 bases. CDR3 length: 16 residues. V lost 3 bases, J lost 6 bases, and 12 bases stayed unmatched. Germline lookup yields CDR1 MNHEY and CDR2 SMNVEV (reference sequence). CDR3 amino acids: CASSFDGREGLSEQYF. DNA of the CDR3: TGTGCCAGCAGTTTCGATGGGCGGGAGGGCCTCTCCGAGCAGTACTTC.

The V gene is TRBV21-1, the J gene TRBJ1-2; the D segment call TRBD1 is taken from the table without a DNA check. TRBV21-1 is a pseudogene. The CDR3 is made up of 16 amino acids. The CDR3 loop is CASSGPKYRGPCGYTF. In nucleotides, the CDR3 is TGTGCCAGCAGCGGGCCCAAGTACAGGGGGCCTTGCGGCTACACCTTC.

V gene TRBV18 combines with J gene TRBJ1-1; 7 positions agree with TRBD1. The CDR3 is 13 amino acids. CDR1 is KGHSH, CDR2 LQKENI, per germline. With 4 bases clipped from V and 5 bases from J, the junction kept 4 bases outside the gene matches. CDR3 nucleotide sequence: TGTGCCAGCTCACAGGGGGCTAGGACTGAAGCTTTCTTT. The encoded protein is CASSQGARTEAFF.

This clone was seen a single time. The chain carries TRBV11-2 and TRBJ1-5; D gene ambiguous. With 5 bases removed from V and 7 bases from J, the gap between germline ends came to 12 bases. The CDR3 totals 13 residues. The germline gives CDR1 SGHAT, CDR2 FQNNGV. CDR3 loop: CASSPESGQPQHF. CDR3 bases: TGTGCCAGCAGCCCGGAGAGCGGGCAGCCCCAGCATTTT.

The rearrangement links TRBV29-1 to TRBJ2-3; no clear D gene. This CDR3 is built from 16 residues. V lost 1 base, J lost 4 bases, and 18 bases lay in between. Per the germline V gene, CDR1 is SQVTM and CDR2 is ANQGSEA. The CDR3 loop reads CSVEAPAQRGPDTQYF. CDR3 in DNA: TGCAGCGTTGAAGCGCCAGCGCAAAGAGGCCCAGATACGCAGTATTTT.

The chain joins TRBV15 to TRBJ1-2; a possible D gene is TRBD1 (6 bases). The CDR3 covers 16 residues. From germline, CDR1 is LNHNV and CDR2 YYDKDF (reference sequence). V was pared by 0 bases and J by 2 bases, with 13 bases between. CDR3 loop: CATSRDRAGENYGYTF. CDR3 DNA: TGTGCCACCAGCAGAGATCGGGCAGGGGAGAACTATGGCTACACCTTC.

This clone has only one observation. The J gene is TRBJ2-1, the V gene TRBV2; D might be TRBD1 (5 bases). The V gene's germline CDR1 is SNHLY and CDR2 FYNNEI. The CDR3 totals 15 residues. V lost 5 bases, J lost 0 bases, and 11 bases lay in between. CDR3 region: CASSKGHSSYNEQFF. The CDR3 DNA follows: TGTGCCAGCAGTAAAGGACATTCCTCCTACAATGAGCAGTTCTTC.

The chain carries TRBV30 and TRBJ1-2; D gene ambiguous. Trimming pared 0 bases from V and 2 bases from J, leaving 10 bases between. The CDR3 is made up of 14 amino acids. Germline CDR1 is GTSNPN and CDR2 is SVGIG (reference sequence). The CDR3 here is CAWSVLSRNYGYTF. The CDR3 bases are TGTGCCTGGAGTGTATTAAGCAGGAACTATGGCTACACCTTC. Complete variable domain (other parts from reference TRBV30 and TRBJ1-2): SQTIHQWPATLVQPVGSPLSLECTVEGTSNPNLYWYRQAAGRGLQLLFYSVGIGQISSEVPQNLSASRPQDRQFILSSKKLLLSDSGFYLCAWSVLSRNYGYTFGSGTRLTVV.

V and J are TRBV2 and TRBJ1-5, with D hard to call. The CDR3 is 13 amino acids. Germline V gives CDR1 SNHLY, CDR2 FYNNEI. V was pared by 8 bases and J by 5 bases, with 13 bases between. The CDR3, as DNA: TGTGCCAGCTGTGGGGTCGTTCATCAGCCCCAGCATTTT. This sequence encodes CASCGVVHQPQHF.

The rearrangement uses TRBV28 and TRBJ2-7; 11 bases are a match to TRBD2. This CDR3 has 16 residues. Trimming at V came to 3 bases and at J to 2 bases, leaving 6 bases not matched to a gene. Germline V gene lookup returns CDR1 MDHEN and CDR2 SYDVKM. The CDR3 region is CASSFYSGRAAYEQYF. In nucleotides, the CDR3 is TGTGCCAGCAGTTTCTATAGCGGGAGGGCCGCCTACGAGCAGTACTTC.

The rearrangement joins TRBV6-5 to TRBJ1-3; the D is unclear. V was shortened by 5 bases and J by 0 bases, with 11 bases between the two germline ends. The CDR3 is 15 residues long. Germline assignment: CDR1 MNHEY and CDR2 SVGAGI. In nucleotides, the CDR3 is TGTGCCAGCAGTCAAAGCAGAACCTCTGGAAACACCATATATTTT. Translating gives CASSQSRTSGNTIYF.

This chain links TRBV27 with TRBJ1-4, with D possibly matching TRBD1 (6 bases). Per germline, CDR1 MNHEY and CDR2 SMNVEV (reference sequence). The V end lost 0 bases, the J end lost 3 bases, and 8 bases lay between the germline ends. The CDR3 contains 15 residues. The CDR3 nucleotides are TGTGCCAGCAGTTTATCAGGGGGGGCTAATGAAAAACTGTTTTTT. Residues: CASSLSGGANEKLFF.

The chain carries TRBV19 and TRBJ1-5, with 8 bases fitting TRBD1. The V segment lost 5 bases and the J segment 2 bases; nucleotides outside the gene matches: 5. The CDR3 extends over 15 amino acids. Germline loops: CDR1 LNHDA, CDR2 SQIVND (reference sequence). The CDR3 DNA reads as TGTGCCAGTAGTGACGTGACAGGGGGCAATCAGCCCCAGCATTTT. This sequence encodes CASSDVTGGNQPQHF.

This clone was seen a handful of times. The chain joins TRBV6-1 to TRBJ2-3; 7 bases fit TRBD1. Germline V gene lookup returns CDR1 MNHNS and CDR2 SASEGT. The CDR3 loop spans 13 amino acids. V lost 9 bases and J lost 3; bases outside the gene matches: 6. CDR3 DNA: TGTGCCAGTGCGACAGGGTGGACAGATACGCAGTATTTT. Its translation: CASATGWTDTQYF.

The chain employs TRBV30 and TRBJ1-2; D unclear. Germline CDR1 GTSNPN, CDR2 SVGIG (reference sequence). The CDR3 has 13 amino acids. The V and J ends lost 2 bases and 2 bases respectively, with 9 bases between them. In DNA, the CDR3 is TGTGCCTGGAGTTTGACAAGCAACTATGGCTACACCTTC. This sequence encodes CAWSLTSNYGYTF.

The chain combines TRBV5-1 with TRBJ2-3; 9 bases match TRBD2. Germline assignment: CDR1 SGHRS and CDR2 YFSETQ. The CDR3 sequence is 16 residues long. Germline trimming cut 3 bases from V and 2 bases from J; bases unmatched to any gene: 7. The CDR3 nucleotides are TGCGCCAGCAGCTCGTTAGCGGGGGAGCCCACAGATACGCAGTATTTT. It translates to CASSSLAGEPTDTQYF. Combining the CDR3 with reference TRBV5-1 and TRBJ2-3 gives the whole variable domain KAGVTQTPRYLIKTRGQQVTLSCSPISGHRSVSWYQQTPGQGLQFLFEYFSETQRNKGNFPGRFSGRQFSNSRSEMNVSTLELGDSALYLCASSSLAGEPTDTQYFGPGTRLTVL.

As regards this clone: The sample has other DNA sequences that encode this CDR3 too. This chain joins TRBV6-5 and TRBJ2-7, with 8 bases aligning to TRBD2. The CDR3 spans 15 residues. The V segment lost 4 bases and the J segment 0 bases; nucleotides outside the gene matches: 5. Per germline, CDR1 MNHEY and CDR2 SVGAGI. CDR3 protein: CASSSTSGSSYEQYF. In DNA, the CDR3 is TGTGCCAGCAGTTCCACTAGCGGCAGCTCCTACGAGCAGTACTTC.

The chain is built from TRBV18 and TRBJ1-2, with TRBD1 matching 12 bases. Trimming removed 1 base from V and 6 bases from J; junction bases left unmatched: 6. The CDR3 runs 16 residues. CDR1 and CDR2 from the germline V gene are KGHSH and LQKENI. For the CDR3, the DNA is TGTGCCAGCTCACCACAGGGACAGGGGGCGCAGGATGGCTACACCTTC. This codes for CASSPQGQGAQDGYTF.

The V gene is TRBV27, the J gene TRBJ1-6; 9 positions match TRBD1. With V trimmed by 6 bases and J by 10 bases, 7 bases remained unmatched. The CDR3 contains 14 residues. Germline CDR1 and CDR2: MNHEY and SMNVEV (reference sequence). The CDR3 region has the DNA TGTGCCAGCAGCTTTTGGGGACAGGGATCACCCCTCCACTTT. This codes for CASSFWGQGSPLHF.

V is TRBV11-3 and J is TRBJ2-2; 9 bases fit TRBD2. V gave up 5 bases and J gave up 4 bases; unmatched junction bases: 8. The CDR3 sequence is 16 residues long. From germline, CDR1 is SGHNT and CDR2 YENEEA. CDR3 sequence reads: CASSPSGTTVTGELFF. The CDR3 DNA is TGTGCCAGCAGCCCTAGCGGGACGACGGTCACCGGGGAGCTGTTTTTT.

The rearrangement uses TRBV28 and TRBJ2-6; perhaps TRBD1 as D (5 bases). The CDR3 loop spans 15 amino acids. Germline V gene sequence: CDR1 MDHEN, CDR2 SYDVKM. The V gene lost 5 bases and the J gene lost 1 base, with 9 bases spanning the gap. This CDR3 reads CASSQRGSGANVLTF. In DNA, the CDR3 is TGTGCCAGCAGTCAAAGGGGATCTGGGGCCAACGTCCTGACTTTC.